This TCR beta chain was profiled in a study of T and B cells in COVID-19 patients. About the research overall: Recovered patients mostly had mild to moderate COVID-19 managed as outpatients.

Multiplex PCR with BIOMED2 TRB-A/B primer pools amplified TRB rearrangements. TCRdb re-called the multiplex PCR reads through MiXCR, storing one row per CDR3 protein. The table shows 5,000 or so distinct CDR3 sequences, with 15% to 20% occurring only once. From blood, 250-500 ng of genomic DNA served as TRB template. Study-wide results and caveats: Highly clonal in active COVID-19, TRB repertoires exceeded healthy-donor diversity and richness at recovery.

Turning to this clonotype: Antigen unknown.

Germline-derived CDR1 and CDR2 are MNHEY and SVGAGI. The CDR3 covers 12 residues. V lost 5 bases and J lost 8, with 10 bases in between. The V call is TRBV6-5, the J call TRBJ1-5; D is unclear. This TCR derives from a human donor who had recovered from COVID-19. Material for sequencing was blood. The CDR3 region is CASSRAGEPQHF. CDR3 DNA: TGTGCCAGCAGTAGGGCAGGTGAGCCCCAGCATTTT.